This is a list of T cell receptor beta chains from one sample in a study of early T cells in non-severe SARS-CoV-2 infection. TCRdb itself ran the 5' RACE reads through MiXCR, one entry per CDR3 protein. The sample has over 85,000 distinct CDR3 sequences, roughly 15% seen once; the top ten hold 0.95% to 1.5%. The sequencing sample was made of whole blood. The origin of the receptors is an adult who was a healthcare worker with PCR-confirmed SARS-CoV-2 infection or an uninfected control (not recorded which). Each CDR3 is given with its conserved first and last residue. Each record gives: clone size, V gene, D gene, J gene, CDR3 protein, CDR3 DNA. A D gene is named only where the DNA matches it firmly. For some rows the clone size is stated as once, few or many, or as a class when expanded; others skip it.

size: many; V: TRBV19; D: NA; J: TRBJ2-7; CDR3: CASSMGSTPYEQYF; DNA: TGTGCCAGTAGTATGGGGTCCACTCCCTACGAGCAGTACTTC
size: NA; V: TRBV5-1; D: TRBD2; J: TRBJ2-3; CDR3: CASSFSGGPDTQYF; DNA: TGCGCCAGCAGCTTTAGCGGGGGACCAGATACGCAGTATTTT
size: few; V: TRBV7-9; D: NA; J: TRBJ2-3; CDR3: CASSFFGRDENGRPTDTQYF; DNA: TGTGCCAGCAGCTTTTTTGGCAGGGATGAGAATGGCAGGCCGACAGATACGCAGTATTTT
size: few; V: TRBV6-6; D: TRBD1; J: TRBJ1-1; CDR3: CASSYLTGANTEAFF; DNA: TGTGCCAGCAGTTACCTCACAGGGGCGAACACTGAAGCTTTCTTT
size: NA; V: TRBV4-3; D: NA; J: TRBJ1-2; CDR3: CASSKYPANYGYTF; DNA: TGCGCCAGCAGCAAGTATCCAGCTAACTATGGCTACACCTTC
size: few; V: TRBV7-9; D: TRBD1; J: TRBJ2-3; CDR3: CASSVRQGASTDTQYF; DNA: TGTGCCAGCAGTGTTCGACAGGGGGCTAGCACAGATACGCAGTATTTT
size: few; V: TRBV7-8; D: NA; J: TRBJ2-1; CDR3: CASSLGTGPEQFF; DNA: TGTGCCAGCAGCTTAGGTACAGGGCCTGAGCAGTTCTTC
size: few; V: TRBV9; D: NA; J: TRBJ2-1; CDR3: CASSFPMGEQFF; DNA: TGTGCCAGCAGTTTCCCCATGGGTGAGCAGTTCTTC
size: few; V: TRBV30; D: NA; J: TRBJ1-2; CDR3: CAWTLSWSQNYGYTF; DNA: TGTGCCTGGACCCTTAGTTGGAGCCAAAACTATGGCTACACCTTC
size: few; V: TRBV7-2; D: TRBD2; J: TRBJ2-7; CDR3: CASSLVALAGALSSYEQYF; DNA: TGTGCCAGCAGCTTAGTGGCACTAGCGGGGGCGTTGAGCTCCTACGAGCAGTACTTC
size: NA; V: TRBV28; D: NA; J: TRBJ2-4; CDR3: CASTERHTENIQYF; DNA: TGTGCCAGCACCGAGCGACATACCGAAAACATTCAGTACTTC
size: NA; V: TRBV28; D: NA; J: TRBJ2-1; CDR3: CASRLQTSTFYNEQFF; DNA: TGTGCCAGCAGACTACAGACTAGTACTTTCTACAATGAGCAGTTCTTC
size: few; V: TRBV20-1; D: NA; J: TRBJ2-4; CDR3: CSAPPGLAKNIQYF; DNA: TGCAGTGCTCCACCGGGTCTAGCCAAAAACATTCAGTACTTC
size: NA; V: TRBV11-2; D: NA; J: TRBJ2-1; CDR3: CASSFWEDSYNEQFF; DNA: TGTGCCAGCAGCTTCTGGGAGGACTCCTACAATGAGCAGTTCTTC
size: NA; V: TRBV5-1; D: TRBD1; J: TRBJ2-7; CDR3: CASSLSGQGTDEQYF; DNA: TGCGCCAGCAGCTTATCGGGACAGGGAACCGACGAGCAGTACTTC
size: many; V: TRBV20-1; D: TRBD2; J: TRBJ2-3; CDR3: CSAGTSGGGIRTDTQYF; DNA: TGCAGTGCTGGGACTAGCGGGGGGGGCATTCGCACAGATACGCAGTATTTT
size: few; V: TRBV15; D: TRBD1; J: TRBJ2-3; CDR3: CATSETGDSSFTDTQYF; DNA: TGTGCCACCAGCGAAACTGGGGACAGCTCTTTCACAGATACGCAGTATTTT
size: few; V: TRBV6-4; D: TRBD1; J: TRBJ2-3; CDR3: CASSDSTGASDTQYF; DNA: TGTGCCAGCAGTGACTCTACAGGGGCCTCAGATACGCAGTATTTT
size: many; V: TRBV19; D: TRBD2; J: TRBJ2-1; CDR3: CASRKVAGNSYNEQFF; DNA: TGTGCCAGTAGAAAAGTAGCGGGAAATTCCTACAATGAGCAGTTCTTC
size: few; V: TRBV7-2; D: TRBD2; J: TRBJ2-7; CDR3: CASSLAIAGDFYEQYF; DNA: TGTGCCAGCAGCTTAGCTATAGCGGGAGACTTTTACGAGCAGTACTTC
size: few; V: TRBV20-1; D: TRBD1; J: TRBJ2-1; CDR3: CSARDPSTGDNEQFF; DNA: TGCAGTGCTAGAGATCCTTCGACAGGGGACAATGAGCAGTTCTTC
size: few; V: TRBV7-9; D: NA; J: TRBJ2-5; CDR3: CASSLVGAQETQYF; DNA: TGTGCCAGCAGCTTAGTTGGGGCACAAGAGACCCAGTACTTC
size: NA; V: TRBV12-3/TRBV12-4; D: TRBD1; J: TRBJ2-1; CDR3: CASSFILGTPNRGEQFF; DNA: TGTGCCAGCAGTTTCATTCTGGGGACACCCAACAGGGGTGAGCAGTTCTTC